This T cell receptor beta chain was observed in a study of blood T cells in healthy people across ages. With V trimmed by 2 bases and J by 1 base, 5 bases remained unmatched. The CDR3 spans 16 residues. It was with a sample-barcoded 5' primer and a J-beta primer mix that a second PCR of roughly 7 to 11 cycles was run. Each sample provided no less than 2.5 million CDR3-containing paired-end reads. Each CDR3 protein is one row after TCRdb ran MiXCR on the 5' RACE reads. The sample lists about 1,400,000 distinct CDR3 sequences; 59% were seen once. Peripheral blood from each donor was collected in a volume of about 10 milliliters.

V and J are TRBV12-3 or TRBV12-4 and TRBJ2-3; the match to TRBD1 covers 8 bases. The sample taken for sequencing was blood. The sequence came from a man between 18 and 29 years old in good health. The CDR3 here is CASSLHTGQGTDTQYF. In nucleotides, the CDR3 is TGTGCCAGCAGTTTACATACGGGACAGGGCACAGATACGCAGTATTTT.